This T cell receptor beta chain was profiled in a study of CD8 T cells in Susac syndrome. With 6 bases clipped from V and 1 base from J, the junction kept 10 bases outside the gene matches. Germline V gene sequence: CDR1 DFQATT, CDR2 SNEGSKA (reference sequence). The CDR3 extends over 15 amino acids. It was with random hexamers that roughly 0.5 to 1 ug RNA was reverse transcribed. Amplification of TCR beta CDR3 by immunoSEQ multiplex PCR spanned 54 Vbeta and 13 Jbeta. TCRdb independently ran MiXCR on the immunoSEQ multiplex PCR reads; one entry per CDR3 protein. The table includes 150,000 to 200,000 distinct CDR3 sequences, around 94% detected once. TCR beta was sequenced from blood CD8+ and CD4+ T cells. Healthy donors served as the controls. They were matched for age and sex.

Sequencing was carried out using CD4+ T cells from PBMCs. The sequence was collected from a human donor in good health. This chain joins TRBV20-1 and TRBJ2-7; TRBD1 matches at 9 bases. The DNA of the CDR3 is TGCAGTGCGGGAGATTGGGACAGGGTATCCTACGAGCAGTACTTC. Protein: CSAGDWDRVSYEQYF.